This TCR beta chain was obtained from a study of T cell responses to AZD1222 COVID-19 vaccine. Whole-study findings and limits: Baseline antibody screening turned up just a handful of seropositive AZD1222 recipients. Regions 160-218 and 743-854 held dominance among vaccine-associated CD4 TCRs, which spanned spike. Spike-specific TCR breadth and depth were elevated following two AZD1222 doses. White British ancestry dominated among donors, who included more females, and clonal diversity was possibly underestimated.

Unmatched junction bases numbered 4, after V lost 5 bases and J lost 4 bases. From germline, CDR1 is SGHTA and CDR2 FQGTGA. The CDR3 is made up of 16 amino acids. TCRdb's table, derived via immunoSEQ multiplex PCR, lists solely in-frame clones and lacks some. This repertoire shows 77,000 or so clones, roughly nine tenths found once; its top ten account for 30% to 35%. On this clone: Antigen specificity is unknown.

Specimen: peripheral blood, collected on day 0 of AZD1222 vaccination. This sequence was found in an adult in good health. This chain connects TRBV7-3 to TRBJ2-1; TRBD2 agrees at 14 bases. CDR3 protein: CASSPRLAGGYNEQFF. CDR3 DNA: TGTGCCAGCAGCCCCCGACTAGCGGGAGGGTACAATGAGCAGTTCTTC.